The 26 T cell receptor beta chains given below trace back to one sample, sequenced in a study of CD8 T cells in ankylosing spondylitis. TCRdb reprocessed the 5' RACE reads with MiXCR, giving one entry per CDR3 protein. There are some 140,000 distinct CDR3 sequences in the sample; more than 5.5% occur only once, and around 12% lies in the top ten. The sequencing input was blood, either unsorted or a sorted T cell fraction (not recorded which). These receptors originate from a female donor with ankylosing spondylitis or in good health (not recorded which).

Many counts were recorded for this clonotype. The chain employs TRBV7-9 and TRBJ2-3; 9 nucleotides line up with TRBD2. Germline CDR1 reads SEHNR; CDR2 reads FQNEAQ (reference sequence). V trimming: 6 bases; J trimming: 6 bases; junction bases outside the gene matches: 7. The CDR3 is made up of 14 amino acids. CDR3 nucleotides: TGTGCCAGCAGATACGGCGGGAGGGTCGATACGCAGTATTTT. It is translated as CASRYGGRVDTQYF.

This clonotype was recorded at least ten times. This sequence joins TRBV19 and TRBJ2-4; D not resolved. The CDR3 runs to 15 residues. CDR1 and CDR2 from the germline V gene are LNHDA and SQIVND (reference sequence). V gave up 4 bases and J gave up 0 bases, with 10 bases separating them. The CDR3 DNA sequence: TGTGCCAGTAGTAAAAGACATTTAGCCAAAAACATTCAGTACTTC. As protein: CASSKRHLAKNIQYF.

On this clonotype: This may be a read error: a much more frequent sequence differs by one nucleotide. CDR3 coding DNA: TGTGCCAGCAGCATACTAGCGACCAAAGGGACCCAGTACTTC. This codes for CASSILATKGTQYF. The rearrangement joins TRBV7-8 to TRBJ2-5; 7 nucleotides agree with TRBD2. V gave up 5 bases and J gave up 7 bases; unmatched junction bases: 10. The CDR3 has 14 residues. Germline CDR1 reads SGHVS; CDR2 reads FQNEAQ.

This clonotype was counted at least ten times. The chain carries TRBV7-2 and TRBJ2-5; D may be TRBD2 (6 bases). V was cut by 8 bases and J by 5 bases, with 18 bases left in between. CDR1 is SGHTA and CDR2 is FQGNSA in the germline V gene. This CDR3 is 14 amino acids long. CDR3 bases: TGTGCCAGCTCCAAGGAGGGAGGCACGGAGACCCAGTACTTC. Translating it yields CASSKEGGTETQYF.

Ten or more counts support this clonotype. The chain recombines TRBV6-1 with TRBJ2-3, with 7 nucleotides matching TRBD1. V lost 7 bases and J lost 10; bases outside the gene matches: 14. Germline loops: CDR1 MNHNS, CDR2 SASEGT. The CDR3 contains 14 residues. The CDR3: CASTPKGAVVAQYF. DNA for the CDR3: TGTGCCAGCACCCCAAAGGGGGCAGTTGTGGCGCAGTATTTT.

This clonotype was detected many times. The rearrangement uses TRBV12-3 or TRBV12-4 and TRBJ1-5, with D tentatively TRBD1 (6 bases). This CDR3 region has 14 residues. Trimming left V 3 bases short and J 11 bases short, with 17 bases between. The CDR3 loop reads CASSFGGPNGAQHF. As DNA, the CDR3 is TGTGCCAGCAGTTTTGGGGGCCCCAATGGGGCCCAGCATTTT.

This clonotype came up many times. The DNA of the CDR3 is TGCAGTGCTAGAACCGGGGTCGGTTCCTATAATTCACCCCTCCACTTT. Its translation is CSARTGVGSYNSPLHF. The genes are TRBV20-1 and TRBJ1-6; the D is unclear. V shed 2 bases and J shed 1 base, with 12 bases lying between them. The germline CDR1 and CDR2 sequences are DFQATT and SNEGSKA (reference sequence). This CDR3 region has 16 residues.

This clonotype was seen at least ten times. CDR3 nucleotide sequence: TGTGCCAGCAGTTGGTCCAGCAGCACAGATACGCAGTATTTT. Protein product: CASSWSSSTDTQYF. The chain links TRBV6-2 or TRBV6-3 to TRBJ2-3; unclear D gene. The germline V and J ends were trimmed by 4 bases and 0 bases, with 8 bases remaining between them. The length of the CDR3 is 14 residues. Per germline, CDR1 MNHEY and CDR2 SVGEGT.

There are many counts of this clonotype. The V gene is TRBV28, the J gene TRBJ2-3; D ambiguous. V lost 1 base and J 10 bases, leaving 12 bases between the germline ends. The length of the CDR3 is 13 residues. Germline V gene sequence: CDR1 MDHEN, CDR2 SYDVKM. The DNA of the CDR3 is TGTGCCAGCAGTTTATTCGGTGACACTGCGCAGTATTTT. Residues: CASSLFGDTAQYF.

This clonotype was detected ten times or more. This chain connects TRBV7-2 to TRBJ2-2; tentatively, D is TRBD2 (5 bases). Germline V gene data show CDR1 as SGHTA and CDR2 as FQGNSA. This CDR3 region has 14 residues. Trimming removed 0 bases from V and 10 bases from J, with 12 bases in between. The CDR3 region has the DNA TGTGCCAGCAGCTTAGCAGGACTGAATATGGAGCTGTTTTTT. This translates into CASSLAGLNMELFF.

This clonotype was counted at least ten times. The chain couples TRBV5-1 to TRBJ1-2, with 7 bases matching TRBD1. CDR1 and CDR2 from the germline V gene are SGHRS and YFSETQ. The CDR3 runs 15 residues. V dropped 4 bases and J dropped 4; count of bases not matched to a gene: 10. The CDR3 nucleotides read TGCGCCAGCAGCCCCCGACAGGGAAAGGCCTATGGCTACACCTTC. Its protein product is CASSPRQGKAYGYTF.

This chain uses TRBV19 with TRBJ1-2; no clear D. V was cut by 4 bases and J by 4 bases, with 16 bases left in between. This CDR3 comprises 15 residues. From germline, CDR1 is LNHDA and CDR2 SQIVND (reference sequence). The CDR3 DNA is TGTGCCAGTAGTAGCTCCCGGATCTTCCGCTATGGCTACACCTTC. Protein sequence: CASSSSRIFRYGYTF.

The V call is TRBV18, the J call TRBJ2-7; D ambiguous. Trimming left V 3 bases short and J 5 bases short, with 11 bases between. The germline CDR1 and CDR2 sequences are KGHSH and LQKENI. This CDR3 is 13 amino acids long. The CDR3 spells CASSPNSGHEQYF. In DNA form, the CDR3 reads TGTGCCAGCTCACCCAACTCTGGTCACGAGCAGTACTTC.

The chain employs TRBV6-1 and TRBJ1-5; 7 positions match TRBD1. J was trimmed by 0 bases and V by 6 bases; bases with no gene match: 11. The length of the CDR3 is 17 residues. The V gene's germline CDR1 is MNHNS and CDR2 SASEGT. DNA of the CDR3: TGTGCCAGCAGCGCCGTAGGGGGCCGTTATAGCAATCAGCCCCAGCATTTT. It is translated as CASSAVGGRYSNQPQHF.

This clonotype showed up many times. The genes are TRBV6-1 and TRBJ2-7; TRBD1 is a possible D gene (5 bases). The CDR3 contains 15 residues. Germline V gene lookup returns CDR1 MNHNS and CDR2 SASEGT. The V and J ends lost 8 bases and 3 bases respectively, with 20 bases between them. The CDR3 bases are TGTGCCAGCTCCCGTTCCGACAGTCATGTCTACGAGCAGTACTTC. It yields the protein CASSRSDSHVYEQYF.

This clonotype was picked up many times. The chain employs TRBV7-2 and TRBJ1-1; D might be TRBD1 (5 bases). From germline, CDR1 is SGHTA and CDR2 FQGNSA. Between the trimmed V and J ends, which lost 3 bases and 0 bases, there was a span of 8 bases. CDR3 length: 14 residues. Written as DNA, the CDR3 is TGTGCCAGCAGCTTCGACAGAATGAACACTGAAGCTTTCTTT. Protein: CASSFDRMNTEAFF.

This clonotype was detected many times. The chain employs TRBV5-1 and TRBJ2-1; 7 positions match TRBD2. This CDR3 has 15 residues. The germline CDR1 and CDR2 sequences are SGHRS and YFSETQ. Unmatched junction bases numbered 5, after V lost 3 bases and J lost 2 bases. The CDR3 is CASSSTSPTYNEQFF. The DNA for the CDR3 is TGCGCCAGCAGCTCGACTAGCCCTACCTACAATGAGCAGTTCTTC. Drawing the rest from reference TRBV5-1 and TRBJ2-1, the complete variable domain is KAGVTQTPRYLIKTRGQQVTLSCSPISGHRSVSWYQQTPGQGLQFLFEYFSETQRNKGNFPGRFSGRQFSNSRSEMNVSTLELGDSALYLCASSSTSPTYNEQFFGPGTRLTVL.

This clonotype was observed many times. The chain carries TRBV28 and TRBJ1-2; weak D call: TRBD1 (5 bases). CDR1 and CDR2 from the germline V gene are MDHEN and SYDVKM. This CDR3 is built from 16 residues. Trimming took 5 bases from V and 6 from J, leaving 22 bases between them. CDR3 region: CASSLIPLRGVDGYTF. The CDR3 DNA sequence: TGTGCCAGCAGTCTTATCCCCCTGAGGGGCGTTGATGGCTACACCTTC.

In its sample, this clonotype was seen many times. The V gene is TRBV18, the J gene TRBJ1-2; D is uncertain. Trimming stripped 1 base from V and 1 base from J, with 1 base between. The length of the CDR3 is 12 residues. Germline V gives CDR1 KGHSH, CDR2 LQKENI. The CDR3 here is CASSPRNYGYTF. CDR3 coding DNA: TGTGCCAGCTCACCACGTAACTATGGCTACACCTTC.

This clonotype has a count of ten or more. This chain uses TRBV2 with TRBJ2-2; TRBD1 or TRBD2 may be the D gene (5 bases each). CDR3 length equals 17 residues. The germline V gene encodes CDR1 SNHLY and CDR2 FYNNEI. V dropped 6 bases and J dropped 3 bases, with 20 bases sitting between them. The CDR3 region is CASRALAGHSDTGELFF. The CDR3 nucleotides are TGTGCCAGCAGAGCCCTCGCCGGACATAGCGACACCGGGGAGCTGTTTTTT.

There are many counts of this clonotype. The J gene is TRBJ1-5, the V gene TRBV7-9; possible D gene TRBD1, 6 bases. V gave up 5 bases and J gave up 2 bases, with 13 bases separating them. CDR3 length: 15 residues. The germline V gene has CDR1 SEHNR and CDR2 FQNEAQ (reference sequence). The CDR3 region is CASSPMGAGNQPQHF. The CDR3 DNA is TGTGCCAGCAGCCCTATGGGGGCGGGCAATCAGCCCCAGCATTTT.

This clonotype was counted at least ten times. The chain links TRBV6-1 to TRBJ2-7; 13 bases line up with TRBD2. With V trimmed by 2 bases and J by 1 base, 8 bases remained unmatched. Germline loops: CDR1 MNHNS, CDR2 SASEGT. CDR3 size: 18 residues. The CDR3 nucleotides read TGTGCCAGCAGTGAAAAGGCAGGGACTAGCGGGGCATCCTACGAGCAGTACTTC. Protein product: CASSEKAGTSGASYEQYF.

There are many counts of this clonotype. The chain recombines TRBV5-1 with TRBJ2-7; D possibly corresponds to TRBD2 (7 bases). V was shortened by 3 bases and J by 5 bases, with 12 bases between the two germline ends. The CDR3 runs to 13 residues. The germline V gene has CDR1 SGHRS and CDR2 YFSETQ. CDR3 in amino acids: CASSWGGADEQYF. The CDR3 DNA reads as TGCGCCAGCAGCTGGGGGGGGGCCGACGAGCAGTACTTC.

This clonotype was recorded at least ten times. The rearrangement joins TRBV7-8 to TRBJ1-6, with 10 bases matching TRBD1. CDR3 size: 17 residues. J was trimmed by 3 bases and V by 4 bases; bases with no gene match: 6. Germline V lookup: CDR1 SGHVS, CDR2 FQNEAQ. Here the CDR3 DNA reads TGTGCCAGCAGCTCCCGACAGGGGGCATTCTATAATTCACCCCTCCACTTT. This codes for CASSSRQGAFYNSPLHF. Full variable domain (remainder filled in from reference TRBV7-8 and TRBJ1-6): GAGVSQSPRYKVAKRGQDVALRCDPISGHVSLFWYQQALGQGPEFLTYFQNEAQLDKSGLPSDRFFAERPEGSVSTLKIQRTQQEDSAVYLCASSSRQGAFYNSPLHFGNGTRLTVT.

This clonotype was observed many times. The V gene is TRBV12-3 or TRBV12-4, the J gene TRBJ2-5; possible D gene TRBD1, 6 bases. The CDR3 has 14 amino acids. V was cut by 2 bases and J by 5 bases, with 12 bases left in between. In nucleotides, the CDR3 is TGTGCCAGCAGTTTAAACAGGGCGCCGGAGACCCAGTACTTC. This encodes CASSLNRAPETQYF.

The rearrangement joins TRBV9 to TRBJ2-3; D gene uncertain. Germline CDR1 and CDR2: SGDLS and YYNGEE. Trimming pared 0 bases from V and 0 bases from J, leaving 11 bases between. There are 16 residues in the CDR3. The CDR3 nucleotides are TGTGCCAGCAGCGTAGATCCCCAGGCGAGCACAGATACGCAGTATTTT. Translated: CASSVDPQASTDTQYF.